This T cell receptor beta chain is drawn from a study of regulatory T cells in long-lasting Graves disease. CDR3 regions were amplified by Arm-PCR using iRepertoire HTBI primers to build TCR beta libraries. TCRdb reprocessed the multiplex PCR reads via MiXCR and lists one record per CDR3 protein. The sample shows 350,000 to 550,000 distinct CDR3 sequences, less than 20% of them seen only once. General observations from the study: TRBV28, TRBJ1-2 and TRBJ2-5 were segments that persistent disease favored.

The time point was: newly diagnosed GD, antithyroid drugs for less than 3 months. RNA extracted from PBMCs served as the sequencing template. Germline V CDR1 and CDR2: MDHEN, SYDVKM. Trimming removed 9 bases from V and 8 bases from J; junction bases left unmatched: 15. The CDR3 runs to 15 residues. This clonotype was observed a single time. What it binds is not known. This may come from a read error, since a much larger clone is one base off. These data also featured in a second study, about T cells in Graves' hyperthyroidism and ophthalmopathy. This second report adds: Expanded thyroid clonotypes (above 0.001) were mostly also found in blood.

The clonotype originates from a woman aged 18-35 years with Graves disease. The rearrangement joins TRBV28 to TRBJ1-5; TRBD1 matches at 8 bases. The specimen was peripheral blood mononuclear cells (PBMCs), collected at new diagnosis, from a patient treated with antithyroid drugs. This CDR3 is CASSPIDRGGKPQHF. The CDR3 bases are TGTGCCAGTTCCCCCATTGACAGGGGCGGTAAGCCCCAGCATTTT.